This T cell receptor beta chain was identified during a study of blood T cells in healthy people across ages. Through a sample-barcoded 5' primer and a J-beta primer mix, a second PCR was run for roughly 7 to 12 cycles. TCRdb re-derived calls from the 5' RACE reads in MiXCR, one entry per CDR3 protein. The sample records 1.5 million to 2 million distinct CDR3 sequences, 28% being singletons. Trimming cost V 0 bases and J 5 bases; bases outside gene matches: 14. The CDR3 spans 18 residues. In germline, CDR1 is MNHEY, CDR2 SVGAGI. This clonotype has just a few counts. The chain couples TRBV6-5 to TRBJ2-3; 7 positions agree with TRBD2. The sequenced material came from blood. The sequence was obtained from a woman aged 25 to 39 in good health. The CDR3 loop is CASSYSTWVRGSEDTQYF. CDR3 DNA sequence: TGTGCCAGCAGTTACTCGACCTGGGTTCGCGGGAGTGAAGATACGCAGTATTTT.